Following are 29 T cell receptor beta chains from one sample sequenced in a study of blood T cell repertoires in COVID-19. Produced via immunoSEQ multiplex PCR; TCRdb's table is partial and in-frame only. Of tens of thousands of clones detected, around 83% appear once; the ten largest clones hold 6.9%. The sequencing sample was made of peripheral blood. Source of these receptors: a man aged 30-40 years with COVID-19, enrolled during active disease.

The J gene is TRBJ2-5, the V gene TRBV5-1; 13 nucleotides agree with TRBD2. CDR3 length: 18 residues. V was clipped by 0 bases and J by 1 base; unmatched bases: 6. Germline lookup yields CDR1 SGHRS and CDR2 YFSETQ. As DNA, the CDR3 is TGCGCCAGCAGCTTGGCGACTAGCGGGAGGATGGTCCAAGAGACCCAGTACTTC. It encodes CASSLATSGRMVQETQYF.

The chain employs TRBV28 and TRBJ2-7, with 8 positions matching TRBD2. J was trimmed by 2 bases and V by 11 bases; bases with no gene match: 8. The CDR3 is 13 amino acids. From germline, CDR1 is MDHEN and CDR2 SYDVKM. This CDR3 is CAGRGGGTYEQYF. DNA of the CDR3: TGTGCCGGCCGTGGCGGGGGGACCTACGAGCAGTACTTC.

The rearrangement uses TRBV7-2 and TRBJ1-2; maybe TRBD1 (6 bases). The V gene's germline CDR1 is SGHTA and CDR2 FQGNSA. Trimming stripped 2 bases from V and 0 bases from J, with 10 bases between. The length of the CDR3 is 15 residues. This CDR3 is CASSLSRGTNYGYTF. The CDR3, as DNA: TGTGCCAGCAGCTTATCCAGGGGAACTAACTATGGCTACACCTTC.

The CDR3 DNA reads as TGTGCCAGCTCACCCGGACTAGCGGCCGGGAGGCGGGGTAAGAATGAGCAGTTCTTC. This gives the protein CASSPGLAAGRRGKNEQFF. The chain carries TRBV18 and TRBJ2-1; 10 positions match TRBD2. Germline lookup yields CDR1 KGHSH and CDR2 LQKENI. CDR3 length equals 19 residues. Trimming cost V 3 bases and J 7 bases; bases outside gene matches: 18.

The chain employs TRBV3-1 (or the pseudogene TRBV3-2) and TRBJ2-6; the D gene is possibly TRBD2 (5 bases). Germline V gives CDR1 LGHDT, CDR2 YNNKEL (reference sequence). V was cut by 0 bases and J by 1 base, with 13 bases left in between. This CDR3 comprises 18 residues. The CDR3 is CASSQEFNGKSGANVLTF. CDR3 DNA sequence: TGTGCCAGCAGCCAAGAATTTAACGGGAAGTCTGGGGCCAACGTCCTGACTTTC.

This clone turned up a few times. The CDR3 nucleotides read TGCGCCAGCAGTGTTGTAATGGCGGGTGAGCAGTACTTC. Amino acid sequence: CASSVVMAGEQYF. The chain has TRBV10-1 and TRBJ2-7; perhaps TRBD2 as D (5 bases). Germline values: CDR1 WNHNN, CDR2 SYGVQD (reference sequence). There are 13 residues in the CDR3. Trimming removed 4 bases from V and 7 bases from J, with 14 bases in between.

This chain uses TRBV10-2 with TRBJ2-3, with 9 bases that match TRBD2. This CDR3 has 16 residues. V shed 8 bases, J shed 5 bases, and the junction held 14 bases outside the gene matches. CDR1 is WSHSY, CDR2 SAAADI, per germline. The CDR3 region has the DNA TGCGCCAGCTACACCCGCGGGACTAGCATGTTAGATACGCAGTATTTT. Protein sequence: CASYTRGTSMLDTQYF.

This clone has just a few counts. The chain links TRBV28 to TRBJ1-1; TRBD1 agrees at 7 bases. The CDR3 spans 15 residues. V trimming: 5 bases; J trimming: 1 base; junction bases outside the gene matches: 7. The germline gives CDR1 MDHEN, CDR2 SYDVKM. This CDR3 is CASSQPGTANTEAFF. The CDR3 bases are TGTGCCAGCAGTCAACCGGGGACAGCGAACACTGAAGCTTTCTTT.

The genes are TRBV29-1 and TRBJ2-1, with TRBD1 matching over 7 bases. V was pared by 7 bases and J by 8 bases, with 8 bases of the junction left unmatched. Germline V gene lookup returns CDR1 SQVTM and CDR2 ANQGSEA. There are 12 residues in the CDR3. CDR3 loop: CSERPQGDEQFF. The CDR3 DNA reads as TGCAGCGAGAGGCCGCAGGGGGATGAGCAGTTCTTC.

The DNA for the CDR3 is TGCGCCAGCAGCGCGGACAGTACAACTAATGAAAAACTGTTTTTT. The encoded protein is CASSADSTTNEKLFF. V gene TRBV10-2 combines with J gene TRBJ1-4, with D tentatively TRBD1 (6 bases). Between the trimmed V and J ends, which lost 6 bases and 0 bases, there was a span of 11 bases. The length of the CDR3 is 15 residues. From germline, CDR1 is WSHSY and CDR2 SAAADI.

This chain uses TRBV18 with TRBJ2-7; 7 bases are a match to TRBD1. The J segment lost 6 bases and the V segment lost 3 bases, leaving 5 bases of the junction unmatched. The germline gives CDR1 KGHSH, CDR2 LQKENI. The CDR3 consists of 13 residues. As DNA, the CDR3 is TGTGCCAGCTCACCGGGGGACAGCAGCGAGCAGTACTTC. Its protein product is CASSPGDSSEQYF.

This chain joins TRBV20-1 and TRBJ1-1; no definite D call. Trimming stripped 3 bases from V and 7 bases from J, with 12 bases between. Germline lookup yields CDR1 DFQATT and CDR2 SNEGSKA (reference sequence). The CDR3 contains 12 residues. CDR3 DNA sequence: TGCAGTGCTAGTAACCGAGCATTTGAAGCTTTCTTT. It is translated as CSASNRAFEAFF.

This chain uses TRBV2 with TRBJ2-7; 7 bases align to TRBD1. From germline, CDR1 is SNHLY and CDR2 FYNNEI. With 1 base clipped from V and 6 bases from J, the junction kept 3 bases outside the gene matches. This CDR3 spans 13 amino acids. In nucleotides, the CDR3 is TGTGCCAGCAGTGAAGGCCCAGGGGGCGAGCAGTACTTC. Protein sequence: CASSEGPGGEQYF.

This clone was counted between two and nine times. The chain carries TRBV19 and TRBJ2-3; D is unclear. Trimming took off 5 bases at V and 6 bases at J, with 9 bases between the two ends. CDR1 LNHDA and CDR2 SQIVND come from the germline V gene (reference sequence). The CDR3 is 12 amino acids. The CDR3 here is CASSPHRDTQYF. CDR3 nucleotide sequence: TGTGCCAGTAGTCCCCACCGGGATACGCAGTATTTT.

CDR3 sequence: CASSADRGQSYGYTF. DNA of the CDR3: TGTGCCAGCAGCGCCGACAGGGGGCAGAGCTATGGCTACACCTTC. This chain connects TRBV7-8 to TRBJ1-2; 10 bases align to TRBD1. Unmatched junction bases numbered 7, after V lost 5 bases and J lost 4 bases. CDR3 length: 15 residues. Germline V gene lookup returns CDR1 SGHVS and CDR2 FQNEAQ.

The chain links TRBV5-4 to TRBJ2-7, with D possibly TRBD1 on 5 matching bases. V gave up 0 bases and J gave up 4 bases, with 11 bases separating them. The CDR3 has 14 amino acids. The germline V gene has CDR1 SGHNT and CDR2 YYREEE (reference sequence). The chain's CDR3 is CASSLERGAYEQYF. CDR3 DNA: TGTGCCAGCAGCTTGGAAAGGGGCGCGTACGAGCAGTACTTC.

This clone was recorded only once. The chain carries TRBV7-9 and TRBJ2-7, with 8 positions matching TRBD1. Germline V gives CDR1 SEHNR, CDR2 FQNEAQ (reference sequence). The V and J ends lost 5 bases and 6 bases, in that order; junction bases with no gene match: 12. CDR3 length: 15 amino acids. The CDR3 coding sequence is TGTGCCAGCAGCCACCTGGACAGGGTACTAGGCGAGCAGTACTTC. Translated: CASSHLDRVLGEQYF.

The CDR3 DNA follows: TGTGCCTGGTCCTCGGGACCTCTAACATCTAGCGGGAGGGCCTCGGGTGAGCAGTTCTTC. As protein: CAWSSGPLTSSGRASGEQFF. The chain links TRBV30 to TRBJ2-1, with 12 bases lining up with TRBD2. Trimming removed 5 bases from V and 9 bases from J; junction bases left unmatched: 26. The CDR3 runs 20 residues. Germline-derived CDR1 and CDR2 are GTSNPN and SVGIG (reference sequence).

The CDR3 loop is CASSLKSVERGETQYF. CDR3 sequence (DNA): TGTGCCAGCAGCTTGAAGTCGGTAGAACGGGGAGAGACCCAGTACTTC. The rearrangement uses TRBV5-6 and TRBJ2-5; the D gene is possibly TRBD2 (5 bases). Per the germline V gene, CDR1 is SGHDT and CDR2 is YYEEEE. This CDR3 has 16 amino acids. V dropped 1 base and J dropped 4 bases, with 17 bases sitting between them.

The chain recombines TRBV29-1 with TRBJ1-2, with 7 bases lining up with TRBD1. The trim removed 4 bases at V and 4 bases at J, leaving 6 bases unmatched. The CDR3 consists of 13 residues. Per the germline V gene, CDR1 is SQVTM and CDR2 is ANQGSEA. For the CDR3, the DNA is TGCAGCGTTGTTACAGGGGTAGGCTATGGCTACACCTTC. This gives the protein CSVVTGVGYGYTF.

This clone was counted a single time. This chain links TRBV11-3 with TRBJ1-1, with 7 bases fitting TRBD1. Germline V gives CDR1 SGHNT, CDR2 YENEEA. Losses at the gene ends were 5 bases for V and 0 bases for J; bases not matched to a gene: 3. The CDR3 sequence is 14 residues long. The CDR3 loop reads CASSRQGMNTEAFF. The CDR3 bases are TGTGCCAGCAGCCGACAGGGCATGAACACTGAAGCTTTCTTT. The complete variable domain, with remaining parts taken from reference TRBV11-3 and TRBJ1-1, reads EAGVVQSPRYKIIEKKQPVAFWCNPISGHNTLYWYLQNLGQGPELLIRYENEEAVDDSQLPKDRFSAERLKGVDSTLKIQPAELGDSAVYLCASSRQGMNTEAFFGQGTRLTVV.

The V call is TRBV2, the J call TRBJ2-5; a weak D match, TRBD1 (6 bases). Germline V gives CDR1 SNHLY, CDR2 FYNNEI. This CDR3 contains 16 residues. With 3 bases removed from V and 4 bases from J, the gap between germline ends came to 18 bases. This CDR3 reads CASSDQAGEMSETQYF. DNA for the CDR3: TGTGCCAGCAGTGACCAAGCAGGGGAGATGTCAGAGACCCAGTACTTC.

This clone has only one observation. The V call is TRBV4-1, the J call TRBJ2-7; D is ambiguous. This CDR3 region has 14 residues. V lost 5 bases and J 1 base, leaving 12 bases between the germline ends. Germline lookup yields CDR1 MGHRA and CDR2 YSYEKL. The CDR3 loop is CASSDQTRSYEQYF. The CDR3 nucleotides read TGCGCCAGCAGCGATCAGACCAGGTCCTACGAGCAGTACTTC.

The V call is TRBV18, the J call TRBJ2-4, with unresolved D. This CDR3 region has 13 residues. Germline V gene lookup returns CDR1 KGHSH and CDR2 LQKENI. V lost 3 bases to trimming and J lost 2 bases, with 5 bases between them. The CDR3 bases are TGTGCCAGCTCACCTGGGCCCAAAAACATTCAGTACTTC. Translating it yields CASSPGPKNIQYF.

V usage is TRBV27 and J usage is TRBJ2-2, with D possibly matching TRBD2 (6 bases). The CDR3 is 15 residues long. Looked up from germline, CDR1 is MNHEY and CDR2 is SMNVEV (reference sequence). The V end lost 5 bases, the J end lost 5 bases, and 15 bases lay between the germline ends. CDR3: CASSPYGRGTGELFF. The CDR3 nucleotides read TGTGCCAGCAGTCCTTACGGGAGAGGGACCGGGGAGCTGTTTTTT.

The rearrangement links TRBV6-5 to TRBJ1-2; maybe TRBD1 (6 bases). This CDR3 region has 14 residues. The germline V gene has CDR1 MNHEY and CDR2 SVGAGI. V gave up 7 bases and J gave up 0 bases, with 12 bases separating them. This CDR3 is CASTSTGANYGYTF. The CDR3 DNA reads as TGTGCCAGCACCTCGACAGGAGCTAACTATGGCTACACCTTC.

The chain is built from TRBV19 and TRBJ2-4; possible D gene TRBD2, 6 bases. This CDR3 comprises 15 residues. CDR1 and CDR2 from the germline V gene are LNHDA and SQIVND (reference sequence). Trimming shortened V by 7 bases and J by 1 base, and 14 bases separated the two germline ends. Written as DNA, the CDR3 is TGTGCCAGTAACGGGGGATCAGGGGCCAAAAACATTCAGTACTTC. Translating gives CASNGGSGAKNIQYF.

There are a few counts of this clone. V and J are TRBV14 and TRBJ2-7; 7 positions match TRBD2. The CDR3 sequence is 14 residues long. Trimming cost V 1 base and J 7 bases; bases outside gene matches: 7. Germline CDR1 SGHDN, CDR2 FVKESK. The CDR3 DNA reads TGTGCCAGCAGCCAAGCTAGCGGCCGGGTGGAGCAGTACTTC. It is translated as CASSQASGRVEQYF.

The chain recombines TRBV7-6 with TRBJ1-5; 7 bases fit TRBD1. There are 15 residues in the CDR3. J lost 3 bases, V lost 3 bases, and 5 bases had no gene match. Germline V gene lookup returns CDR1 SGHVS and CDR2 FNYEAQ. The chain's CDR3 is CASSLGTGANQPQHF. The CDR3 DNA follows: TGTGCCAGCAGCTTGGGCACAGGGGCCAATCAGCCCCAGCATTTT.